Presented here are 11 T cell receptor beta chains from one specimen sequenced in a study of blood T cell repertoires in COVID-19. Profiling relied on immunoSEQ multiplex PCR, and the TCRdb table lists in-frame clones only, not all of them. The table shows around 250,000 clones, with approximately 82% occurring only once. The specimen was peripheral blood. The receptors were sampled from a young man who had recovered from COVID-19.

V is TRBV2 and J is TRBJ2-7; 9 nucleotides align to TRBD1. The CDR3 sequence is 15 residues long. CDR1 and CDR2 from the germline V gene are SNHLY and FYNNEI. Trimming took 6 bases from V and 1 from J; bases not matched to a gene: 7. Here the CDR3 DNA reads TGTGCCAGCAGCCCGGACAGGGGTCAATCCTACGAGCAGTACGTC. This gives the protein CASSPDRGQSYEQYV.

In DNA, the CDR3 is TGTGCTAGTGGTTTGGCCCTCGTTGCAGGGGTGACTGAAGCTTTCTTT. Protein product: CASGLALVAGVTEAFF. The chain employs TRBV12-5 and TRBJ1-1; possible D gene TRBD1, 6 bases. Trimming pared 1 base from V and 5 bases from J, leaving 17 bases between. The CDR3 is 16 residues long. The V gene's germline CDR1 is LGHNT and CDR2 FRNRAP.

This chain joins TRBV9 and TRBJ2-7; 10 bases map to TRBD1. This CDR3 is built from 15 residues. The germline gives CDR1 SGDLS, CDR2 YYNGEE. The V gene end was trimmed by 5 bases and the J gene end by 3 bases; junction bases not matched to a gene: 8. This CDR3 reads CASSKGQGVGYEQYF. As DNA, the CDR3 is TGTGCCAGCAGTAAAGGACAGGGGGTCGGCTACGAGCAGTACTTC.

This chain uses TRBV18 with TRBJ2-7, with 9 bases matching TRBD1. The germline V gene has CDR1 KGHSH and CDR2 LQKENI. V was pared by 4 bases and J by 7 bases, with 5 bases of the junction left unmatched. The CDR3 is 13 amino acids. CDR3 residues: CASSRDRVREQYF. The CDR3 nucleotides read TGTGCCAGCTCACGGGACAGGGTACGTGAGCAGTACTTC.

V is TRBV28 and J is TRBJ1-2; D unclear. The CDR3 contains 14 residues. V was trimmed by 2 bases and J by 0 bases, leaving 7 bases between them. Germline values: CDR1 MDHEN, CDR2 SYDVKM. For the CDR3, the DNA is TGTGCCAGCAGTTTAGAACAAGCTAACTATGGCTACACCTTC. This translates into CASSLEQANYGYTF.

CDR3 in DNA: TGTGCCAGCAGTGACTCTTGGTCAGCAGATACGCAGTATTTT. Protein sequence: CASSDSWSADTQYF. The chain is built from TRBV6-4 and TRBJ2-3, with unresolved D. The CDR3 has 14 amino acids. CDR1 and CDR2 (germline): MRHNA, SNTAGT. V was trimmed by 0 bases and J by 4 bases, leaving 8 bases between them.

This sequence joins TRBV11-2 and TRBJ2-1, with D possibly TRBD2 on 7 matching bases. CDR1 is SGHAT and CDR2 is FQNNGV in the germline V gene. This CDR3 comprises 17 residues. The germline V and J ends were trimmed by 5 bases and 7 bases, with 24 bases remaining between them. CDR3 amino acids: CASSPSPGGAASNEQFF. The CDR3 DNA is TGTGCCAGCAGCCCTTCACCGGGGGGCGCGGCTTCAAATGAGCAGTTCTTC.

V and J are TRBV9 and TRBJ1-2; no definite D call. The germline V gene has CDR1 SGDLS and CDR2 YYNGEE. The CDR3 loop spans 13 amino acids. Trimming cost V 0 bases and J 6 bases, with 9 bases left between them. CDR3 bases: TGTGCCAGCAGCGTAGGCCAGGCCGATGGCTACACCTTC. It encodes CASSVGQADGYTF.

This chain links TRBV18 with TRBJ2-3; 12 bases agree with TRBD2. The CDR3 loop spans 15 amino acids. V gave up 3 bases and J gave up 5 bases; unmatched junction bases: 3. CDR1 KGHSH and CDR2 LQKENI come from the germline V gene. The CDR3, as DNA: TGTGCCAGCTCACCCCGGGGACTAGCGGGAGATACGCAGTATTTT. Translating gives CASSPRGLAGDTQYF.

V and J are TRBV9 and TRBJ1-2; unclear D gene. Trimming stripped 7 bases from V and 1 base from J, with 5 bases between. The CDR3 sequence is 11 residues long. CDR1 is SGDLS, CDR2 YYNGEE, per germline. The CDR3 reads CASVHNYGYTF. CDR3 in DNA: TGTGCCAGCGTCCATAACTATGGCTACACCTTC.

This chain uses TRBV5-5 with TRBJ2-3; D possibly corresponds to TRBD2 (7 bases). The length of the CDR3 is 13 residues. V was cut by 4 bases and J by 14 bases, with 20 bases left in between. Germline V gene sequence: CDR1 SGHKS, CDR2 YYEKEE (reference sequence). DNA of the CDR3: TGTGCCAGCAGCACCCGAATTGGCGGGGGCCCGTATTTT. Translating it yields CASSTRIGGGPYF.